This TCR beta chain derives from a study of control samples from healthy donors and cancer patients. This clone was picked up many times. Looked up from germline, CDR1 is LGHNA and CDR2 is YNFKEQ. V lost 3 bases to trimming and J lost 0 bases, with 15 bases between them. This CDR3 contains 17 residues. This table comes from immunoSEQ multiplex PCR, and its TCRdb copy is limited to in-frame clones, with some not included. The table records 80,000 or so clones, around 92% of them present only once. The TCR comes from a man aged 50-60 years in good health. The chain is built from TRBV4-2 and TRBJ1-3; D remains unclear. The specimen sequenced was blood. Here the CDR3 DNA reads TGTGCCAGCAGCCACTATCCAGCTGGATCCTCTGGAAACACCATATATTTT. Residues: CASSHYPAGSSGNTIYF.